One TCR beta chain is described in this entry. Its antigen remains unidentified. The authors made TCR beta libraries by quantitative 5'-RACE with molecular barcodes. MiXCR, applied by TCRdb to the 5' RACE reads, yields one record per CDR3 protein. Here the sample spans about 210,000 distinct CDR3 sequences, about 7% being singletons. Trimming stripped 4 bases from V and 5 bases from J, with 12 bases between. The CDR3 covers 15 residues. Germline V CDR1 and CDR2: MNHNS, SASEGT. This entry is derived from a study of CD8 T cells in ankylosing spondylitis. Whole-study findings and limits: Clones tied to disease were said to be significantly enriched in matched ankylosing spondylitis synovial fluid. It appeared that ankylosing spondylitis blood was characterized by a TCR beta motif of several highly homologous variants. Some motif variants were previously reported in reactive arthritis synovial fluid and blood.

Sequencing was done on a sample of blood, either unsorted or a sorted T cell fraction (not recorded which). The clonotype comes from a male donor with ankylosing spondylitis. V usage is TRBV6-1 and J usage is TRBJ2-6; D perhaps matches TRBD2 (6 bases). CDR3 DNA sequence: TGTGCCAGCAGTGCCACTAGCTTCAGGGCCAACGTCCTGACTTTC. Translated: CASSATSFRANVLTF.